This note documents a single TCR beta chain sequence. No antigen is known for it. The germline V gene has CDR1 SGHRS and CDR2 YFSETQ. The junction had 1 base not matched to a gene; V was cut back by 2 bases and J by 0 bases. CDR3 length: 15 residues. Sequencing was performed with immunoSEQ multiplex PCR; in TCRdb, only in-frame clones are kept and a portion is missing. The sample lists around 100,000 clones; 90% to 95% were seen once. This record comes from a study of graft-versus-host responses after intestinal transplantation. Study-level results: GvH clones were identified in recipient marrow, with some first appearing in ileum or blood. Declines in HvG clones occurring early post-transplant were associated with peak circulating GvH clone levels.

The clonotype was recovered from a human donor who was the organ donor for an intestinal transplant. This rearrangement joins TRBV5-1 to TRBJ2-2; 7 positions match TRBD1. Material: unstimulated CD4+ T cells sorted from spleen or lymph node cells, obtained before transplant. The CDR3 sequence: CASSFTGANTGELFF. The CDR3 DNA sequence: TGCGCCAGCAGCTTTACAGGGGCGAACACCGGGGAGCTGTTTTTT.